This is a list of T cell receptor beta chains from one sample in a study of metastatic and nonmetastatic thyroid tumors. TCRdb redid the clone calls on the PCR reads using MiXCR. Among roughly 12,000 clones listed, approximately 21% were seen once. Sequencing was performed on adjacent normal tissue. All receptors derive from a female donor with papillary thyroid cancer or a benign thyroid nodule (not recorded which). Some clones in this sample may be carry-over from other donors' samples. The CDR3 runs from the conserved cysteine through the conserved F or W. The order of the fields is J gene, clone size, D gene, V gene, CDR3 DNA, CDR3 protein. D genes are given only for firm matches. The size entry is marked missing in some rows and otherwise reads once, few, many or a size class.

j_call: TRBJ1-4; clone_size: many; d_call: TRBD1; v_call: TRBV3-1; cdr3_nt: TGTGCCAGCAGTCCTACAGGGGCCAATGAAAAACTGTTCTTT; cdr3_aa: CASSPTGANEKLFF
j_call: TRBJ2-7; clone_size: medium-sized; d_call: -; v_call: TRBV12-3/TRBV12-4; cdr3_nt: TGTGCCAGCAGTTCGTCGACAGGTTTTGACTACGAGCAGTACTTC; cdr3_aa: CASSSSTGFDYEQYF
j_call: TRBJ2-7; clone_size: many; d_call: -; v_call: TRBV29-1; cdr3_nt: TGCAGCGTTACTCTGACAGTTTCGGGGGAGCAGTACTTC; cdr3_aa: CSVTLTVSGEQYF
j_call: TRBJ2-5; clone_size: few; d_call: TRBD2; v_call: TRBV5-1; cdr3_nt: TGCGCCAGCAGCTTTATCGGGGGGGCCGGGGAGACCCAGTACTTC; cdr3_aa: CASSFIGGAGETQYF
j_call: TRBJ2-1; clone_size: many; d_call: -; v_call: TRBV19; cdr3_nt: TGTGCCAGTAGTAATATGCGGGGCCACTCCTACAATGAGCAGTTCTTC; cdr3_aa: CASSNMRGHSYNEQFF
j_call: TRBJ1-1; clone_size: -; d_call: -; v_call: TRBV20-1; cdr3_nt: TGCAGAGAAAAGGAAACAGGAAGGGACGAAGCTTTCTTT; cdr3_aa: CREKETGRDEAFF
j_call: TRBJ2-1; clone_size: many; d_call: TRBD1; v_call: TRBV3-1; cdr3_nt: TGTGCCAGCAGCCAAGGGACAGGGTCCTACAATGAGCAGTTCTTC; cdr3_aa: CASSQGTGSYNEQFF
j_call: TRBJ2-7; clone_size: medium-sized; d_call: -; v_call: TRBV28; cdr3_nt: TGTGCCAGCAGTGTACTCGGACCAGCCCACGAGCAGTACTTC; cdr3_aa: CASSVLGPAHEQYF
j_call: TRBJ2-1; clone_size: many; d_call: -; v_call: TRBV5-1; cdr3_nt: TGCGCCAGCAGCTTGGATGAAGCGGGCTACAATGAGCAGTTCTTC; cdr3_aa: CASSLDEAGYNEQFF
j_call: TRBJ1-2; clone_size: medium-sized; d_call: -; v_call: TRBV19; cdr3_nt: TGTGCCAGTAGTTGGAGTGCACTCCCGACCTATGGCTACACCTTC; cdr3_aa: CASSWSALPTYGYTF
j_call: TRBJ2-1; clone_size: few; d_call: TRBD1; v_call: TRBV19; cdr3_nt: TGTGCCAGTTCAGACAGGGTGGCTGGCGAGCAGTTCTTC; cdr3_aa: CASSDRVAGEQFF
j_call: TRBJ1-1; clone_size: many; d_call: -; v_call: TRBV7-8; cdr3_nt: TGTGCCAGCAGCCCAGGACGTAACACTGAAGCTTTCTTT; cdr3_aa: CASSPGRNTEAFF
j_call: TRBJ2-7; clone_size: -; d_call: -; v_call: TRBV7-2; cdr3_nt: TGTGCCAGCAGCTTAGGTCCGGGTAGCTCCTACGAGCAGTACTTC; cdr3_aa: CASSLGPGSSYEQYF
j_call: TRBJ2-6; clone_size: many; d_call: -; v_call: TRBV4-1; cdr3_nt: TGCGCCAGCAGCCCCTCGGCCAACGTCCTGACTTTC; cdr3_aa: CASSPSANVLTF
j_call: TRBJ1-6; clone_size: few; d_call: -; v_call: TRBV6-5; cdr3_nt: TGTGCCAGCAGTTACTCTCGGCAGCCCGGAGGCACCCTCCACTTT; cdr3_aa: CASSYSRQPGGTLHF
j_call: TRBJ2-3; clone_size: many; d_call: -; v_call: TRBV9; cdr3_nt: TGTGCCAGCAGCGTAGCTACTAACACAGATACGCAGTATTTT; cdr3_aa: CASSVATNTDTQYF
j_call: TRBJ2-1; clone_size: medium-sized; d_call: TRBD2; v_call: TRBV6-2/TRBV6-3; cdr3_nt: TGTGCCAGCACCAAATCAGCGGGAGGCAATGAGCAGTTCTTC; cdr3_aa: CASTKSAGGNEQFF
j_call: TRBJ2-7; clone_size: medium-sized; d_call: TRBD2; v_call: TRBV28; cdr3_nt: TGTGCCAGCAGTGTGAGACTAGCGGGATTACAGTGGGAGCAGTACTTC; cdr3_aa: CASSVRLAGLQWEQYF
j_call: TRBJ2-1; clone_size: medium-sized; d_call: -; v_call: TRBV6-1; cdr3_nt: TGTGCCAGCAGCATATTATACAGGGAACCCTACAATGAGCAGTTCTTC; cdr3_aa: CASSILYREPYNEQFF
j_call: TRBJ1-3; clone_size: few; d_call: -; v_call: TRBV2; cdr3_nt: TGTGCCAGCGCGGACCCCTCAGGGGCTACCATATATTTT; cdr3_aa: CASADPSGATIYF
j_call: TRBJ2-5; clone_size: many; d_call: TRBD2; v_call: TRBV20-1; cdr3_nt: TGCAGTGCTAGAGGACTAGCGGTTAAAGAGACCCAGTACTTC; cdr3_aa: CSARGLAVKETQYF
j_call: TRBJ2-1; clone_size: many; d_call: TRBD1; v_call: TRBV12-3/TRBV12-4; cdr3_nt: TGTGCCAGCAGTTTGACAGGGAATGGTGGTGATGAGCAGTTCTTC; cdr3_aa: CASSLTGNGGDEQFF
j_call: TRBJ1-2; clone_size: -; d_call: -; v_call: TRBV12-3/TRBV12-4; cdr3_nt: TGCGCCAGCAGTTTGGACGTTAACTATGGCTACACCTTC; cdr3_aa: CASSLDVNYGYTF
j_call: TRBJ2-1; clone_size: many; d_call: TRBD2; v_call: TRBV10-2; cdr3_nt: TGCGCCAGCAGCAGACTAGCGGGGCTACTCTCGAAGGACTCTGAGCAGTTCTTC; cdr3_aa: CASSRLAGLLSKDSEQFF
j_call: TRBJ2-3; clone_size: few; d_call: TRBD1; v_call: TRBV11-1; cdr3_nt: TGTGCCAGCAGCCTAGATAGGGGGCAAACAGATACGCAGTATTTT; cdr3_aa: CASSLDRGQTDTQYF
j_call: TRBJ2-3; clone_size: medium-sized; d_call: -; v_call: TRBV7-2; cdr3_nt: TGTGCCAGCAGCTTAGAGCCAGATACGCAGTATTTT; cdr3_aa: CASSLEPDTQYF
j_call: TRBJ1-2; clone_size: -; d_call: TRBD1; v_call: TRBV7-9; cdr3_nt: TGTGCCAGCTGCTCACGTACAGGGGACGGCGGCTACACCTTC; cdr3_aa: CASCSRTGDGGYTF
j_call: TRBJ2-1; clone_size: medium-sized; d_call: TRBD1; v_call: TRBV5-1; cdr3_nt: TGCGCCAGCAGCTTGGTGGGGACAGACTACAATGAGCAGTTCTTC; cdr3_aa: CASSLVGTDYNEQFF
j_call: TRBJ2-1; clone_size: many; d_call: -; v_call: TRBV11-2; cdr3_nt: TGTGCCAGCAGCTTAGATCTTAGGGTGTATGAGCAGTTCTTC; cdr3_aa: CASSLDLRVYEQFF
j_call: TRBJ2-5; clone_size: once; d_call: -; v_call: TRBV20-1; cdr3_nt: TGCAGTGCTAGAGAAGACTTCAAAGAGACCCAGTACTTC; cdr3_aa: CSAREDFKETQYF
j_call: TRBJ2-1; clone_size: -; d_call: -; v_call: TRBV27; cdr3_nt: TGTGCCAGCAGTTTTCGGCAGGGATGGGCGGGGTACAATGAGCAGTTCTTC; cdr3_aa: CASSFRQGWAGYNEQFF
j_call: TRBJ1-2; clone_size: medium-sized; d_call: -; v_call: TRBV7-6; cdr3_nt: TGTGCCAGCAGCCCCAGTGAGGGGGACGGGAACTATGGCTACACCTTC; cdr3_aa: CASSPSEGDGNYGYTF
j_call: TRBJ1-1; clone_size: medium-sized; d_call: TRBD1; v_call: TRBV11-3; cdr3_nt: TGTGCCAGCAGCGTAGGACAGGGGACCACTGAAGCTTTCTTT; cdr3_aa: CASSVGQGTTEAFF
j_call: TRBJ2-7; clone_size: few; d_call: TRBD2; v_call: TRBV28; cdr3_nt: TGTGCCAGCAGTTTAGGGACTACCTACGAGCAGTACTTC; cdr3_aa: CASSLGTTYEQYF
j_call: TRBJ1-6; clone_size: -; d_call: -; v_call: TRBV6-2/TRBV6-3; cdr3_nt: TGTGCCAGCAGTTCGGCAGGGAGTTCTAGTAATTCACCCCTCCACTTT; cdr3_aa: CASSSAGSSSNSPLHF
j_call: TRBJ2-7; clone_size: once; d_call: -; v_call: TRBV5-1; cdr3_nt: TGCGCCAGCAGCCCAGCGGGACAGAACTCCTACGAGCAGTACTTC; cdr3_aa: CASSPAGQNSYEQYF
j_call: TRBJ2-5; clone_size: many; d_call: TRBD2; v_call: TRBV7-6; cdr3_nt: TGTGCCAGCAGCATAAATACCGGGACTATACAAGAGACCCAGTACTTC; cdr3_aa: CASSINTGTIQETQYF
j_call: TRBJ2-5; clone_size: -; d_call: -; v_call: TRBV7-9; cdr3_nt: TGTGCCAGCACCCCCTCCGCGGTGTGGCGGGGCGAGACCCAGTACTTC; cdr3_aa: CASTPSAVWRGETQYF
j_call: TRBJ2-7; clone_size: few; d_call: -; v_call: TRBV6-1; cdr3_nt: TGTGCCAGCAGAATCCTACAGGGCCACGAGCAGTACTTC; cdr3_aa: CASRILQGHEQYF
j_call: TRBJ2-3; clone_size: once; d_call: -; v_call: TRBV9; cdr3_nt: TGTGCCAGCATCGTAGTGGGCTTTAGCACAGATACGCAGTATTTT; cdr3_aa: CASIVVGFSTDTQYF
j_call: TRBJ2-7; clone_size: -; d_call: TRBD2; v_call: TRBV10-3; cdr3_nt: TGTGCCATCAGTGAGTTTAGGCTAGCGGGGGGGCCATACGAGCAGTACTTC; cdr3_aa: CAISEFRLAGGPYEQYF
j_call: TRBJ2-4; clone_size: medium-sized; d_call: -; v_call: TRBV6-1; cdr3_nt: TGTGCCAGCAGTGAAGGTGTCAGGCTAGTTCAGTACTTC; cdr3_aa: CASSEGVRLVQYF
j_call: TRBJ2-7; clone_size: medium-sized; d_call: -; v_call: TRBV5-1; cdr3_nt: TGCGCCAGCAGCTTGGAAAGTCGCATAGTCTACGAGCAGTACTTC; cdr3_aa: CASSLESRIVYEQYF
j_call: TRBJ1-2; clone_size: medium-sized; d_call: TRBD1; v_call: TRBV2; cdr3_nt: TGTGCCAGCAGCGATGCCGGGACAGCCTATGGCTACACCTTC; cdr3_aa: CASSDAGTAYGYTF
j_call: TRBJ2-7; clone_size: -; d_call: TRBD2; v_call: TRBV11-1; cdr3_nt: TGTGCCAGCAGTCTCGGACTAGCGGGGGGCTCCTACGAGCAGTACTTC; cdr3_aa: CASSLGLAGGSYEQYF
j_call: TRBJ2-3; clone_size: many; d_call: -; v_call: TRBV20-1; cdr3_nt: TGCAGTGCTACCACTAGCACAGATACGCAGTATTTT; cdr3_aa: CSATTSTDTQYF
j_call: TRBJ2-7; clone_size: many; d_call: -; v_call: TRBV7-8; cdr3_nt: TGTGCCAGCAGCTTCCGGGACAACCCGGGGGAGCAGTACTTC; cdr3_aa: CASSFRDNPGEQYF
j_call: TRBJ1-2; clone_size: few; d_call: -; v_call: TRBV29-1; cdr3_nt: TGCAGCGTTATGACAGAGCTCTATGGCTACACCTTT; cdr3_aa: CSVMTELYGYTF
j_call: TRBJ2-1; clone_size: -; d_call: TRBD2; v_call: TRBV29-1; cdr3_nt: TGCAGCGGGGGGGGTGGGGAGCAGTTCTTC; cdr3_aa: CSGGGGEQFF
j_call: TRBJ2-3; clone_size: few; d_call: TRBD1; v_call: TRBV6-1; cdr3_nt: TGTGCCAGCAGTTTTTCAGGAGAGGGGACAGATACGCATTATTTT; cdr3_aa: CASSFSGEGTDTHYF
j_call: TRBJ2-5; clone_size: many; d_call: -; v_call: TRBV4-2; cdr3_nt: TGTGCCAGCAGCCAAGATTTCGGGGGACAAGAGACCCAGTACTTC; cdr3_aa: CASSQDFGGQETQYF
j_call: TRBJ2-2; clone_size: -; d_call: TRBD1; v_call: TRBV30; cdr3_nt: TGTGCCTGGAGTGTAACCGGGACAGGCACCTCCACCGGGGAGCTGTTTTTT; cdr3_aa: CAWSVTGTGTSTGELFF
j_call: TRBJ1-6; clone_size: few; d_call: TRBD1; v_call: TRBV6-1; cdr3_nt: TGTGCCAGCAGTATGGGGACAGGGAGGAATTCACCCCTCCACTTT; cdr3_aa: CASSMGTGRNSPLHF
j_call: TRBJ2-6; clone_size: many; d_call: -; v_call: TRBV18; cdr3_nt: TGTGCCAGCTCACCAAGGCCCGGCCCGACCAGTGGGGCCAACGTCCTGACTTTC; cdr3_aa: CASSPRPGPTSGANVLTF
j_call: TRBJ1-6; clone_size: few; d_call: -; v_call: TRBV28; cdr3_nt: TGTGCCAGCATCCACGGGGGCGGTAGCTCCCTCCACTTT; cdr3_aa: CASIHGGGSSLHF
j_call: TRBJ2-3; clone_size: medium-sized; d_call: TRBD2; v_call: TRBV6-5; cdr3_nt: TGTGCCAGCAGTTACCGACAAACTAGCGGGGGCACAGATACGCAGTATTTT; cdr3_aa: CASSYRQTSGGTDTQYF